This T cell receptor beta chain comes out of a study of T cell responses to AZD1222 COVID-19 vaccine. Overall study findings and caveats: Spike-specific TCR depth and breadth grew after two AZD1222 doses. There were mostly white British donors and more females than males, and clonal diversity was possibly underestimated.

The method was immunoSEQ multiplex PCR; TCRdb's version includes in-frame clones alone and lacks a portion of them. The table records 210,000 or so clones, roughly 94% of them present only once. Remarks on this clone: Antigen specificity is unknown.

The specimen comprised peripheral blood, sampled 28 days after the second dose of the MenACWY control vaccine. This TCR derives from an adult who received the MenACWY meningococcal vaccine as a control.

CDR3 amino acids: CASSLEASEEDGEQYF. The CDR3 DNA is TGTGCCAGCAGCTTAGAGGCAAGCGAGGAGGACGGCGAGCAGTACTTC. The rearrangement uses TRBV7-6 and TRBJ2-7; tentative D call: TRBD2 (5 bases). Per the germline V gene, CDR1 is SGHVS and CDR2 is FNYEAQ. V was clipped by 1 base and J by 6 bases, with 19 bases between them. This CDR3 spans 16 amino acids.